Detailed here is one T cell receptor beta chain. Antigen specificity is unknown. This sample is drawn from a study of cytomegalovirus exposure and HLA in healthy donors. Regarding the study as a whole: Across all donors, roughly uniform sequencing depth was an assumption of the presence/absence analyses. Reports indicate that TCR beta sequences accurately predicted the HLA-A and HLA-B alleles of most subjects.

The PCR had 60 Vbeta and 13 Jbeta primers. Method: immunoSEQ multiplex PCR; TCRdb's copy keeps in-frame clones and lacks some. Counted here are 150,000 to 180,000 clones, 80% occurring once; the ten biggest clones make up roughly 12%. The CDR3 contains 15 residues. V was clipped by 3 bases and J by 2 bases, with 13 bases between them. Per germline, CDR1 LGHNA and CDR2 YNFKEQ. This sequence originates from a man between 25 and 39 years old in good health and CMV-seropositive. The sequenced sample was PBMCs. The rearrangement links TRBV4-2 to TRBJ2-5; TRBD1 is a possible D gene (6 bases). The CDR3, as DNA: TGTGCCAGCAGCCACACAGGGCCGGGGCAAGAGACCCAGTACTTC. This translates into CASSHTGPGQETQYF.